Detailed here is one T cell receptor beta chain. This sample is drawn from a study of OX40 agonist ivuxolimab in advanced cancers. Profiled with immunoSEQ multiplex PCR; TCRdb holds only in-frame clones, not every one. The sample consists of approximately 100,000 clones, 90% of them appearing once. The CDR3 contains 13 residues. The V end was cut by 8 bases, the J end by 7 bases, with 15 bases between. Germline CDR1 reads LNHDA; CDR2 reads SQIVND (reference sequence). The chain uses TRBV19 and TRBJ2-1; D might be TRBD1 (6 bases). The clonotype comes from an adult with an advanced solid tumor such as melanoma, head and neck, liver or kidney cancer. The sample was CD4+ or CD8+ T cells sorted from blood, taken in a trial of the OX40 agonist ivuxolimab. CDR3 region: CASYGQPLNEQFF. The CDR3 coding sequence is TGTGCCAGTTATGGACAGCCCTTGAATGAGCAGTTCTTC.